The 15 T cell receptor beta chains below come from one sample, sequenced in a study of PD-L1 blockade in urothelial cancer. Clones were sequenced by immunoSEQ multiplex PCR, and TCRdb holds only the in-frame ones, with some missing. The table lists under 90,000 clones, 90% of them singletons. Sample: PBMCs, taken around atezolizumab (anti-PD-L1) treatment. All receptors derive from a man between 60 and 70 years old with urothelial cancer.

The V gene is TRBV11-2, the J gene TRBJ1-1; D is perhaps TRBD1 (6 bases). The germline gives CDR1 SGHAT, CDR2 FQNNGV. The CDR3 extends over 17 amino acids. The V end lost 5 bases, the J end lost 6 bases, and 25 bases lay between the germline ends. The CDR3 region has the DNA TGTGCCAGCAGCCCATCCCGGGGGGCAGTAAGGAGCCCTGAAGCTTTCTTT. This sequence encodes CASSPSRGAVRSPEAFF.

This clone was recorded a few times. One end of the junction varies from germline; a read error may be responsible. V and J are TRBV7-7 and TRBJ2-1, with D tentatively TRBD2 (5 bases). Germline CDR1 is SSHAT and CDR2 is FNYEAQ (reference sequence). This CDR3 has 12 amino acids. The DNA for the CDR3 is TGTGCTAGCAGCCCCATGGGAGATGAGCAGTTCTTC. Translated: CASSPMGDEQFF.

The chain links TRBV7-2 to TRBJ2-6; D is perhaps TRBD1 (5 bases). This CDR3 has 15 residues. Trimming stripped 5 bases from V and 1 base from J, with 9 bases between. Germline V gene lookup returns CDR1 SGHTA and CDR2 FQGNSA. CDR3 bases: TGTGCCAGCAGCACCCAGGGATCTGGGGCCAACGTCCTGACTTTC. Its translation: CASSTQGSGANVLTF.

The gene calls are TRBV27 and TRBJ1-2, with a weak D call TRBD1 (5 bases). Germline values: CDR1 MNHEY, CDR2 SMNVEV (reference sequence). CDR3 length: 15 residues. The germline V and J ends were trimmed by 5 bases and 4 bases, with 17 bases remaining between them. CDR3 amino acids: CASSTLPQGGYGYTF. CDR3 nucleotide sequence: TGTGCCAGCAGTACCCTGCCCCAGGGCGGCTATGGCTACACCTTC.

The chain joins TRBV27 to TRBJ2-5; D may be TRBD2 (6 bases). V lost 3 bases and J 5 bases, leaving 13 bases between the germline ends. This CDR3 is 14 amino acids long. Germline V lookup: CDR1 MNHEY, CDR2 SMNVEV (reference sequence). CDR3 DNA sequence: TGTGCCAGCAGTTTGGTCGGGAGTTGGGAGACCCAGTACTTC. Translating gives CASSLVGSWETQYF.

This chain links TRBV9 with TRBJ2-5; 8 nucleotides align to TRBD2. This CDR3 has 15 residues. Germline values: CDR1 SGDLS, CDR2 YYNGEE. V shed 0 bases, J shed 5 bases, and the junction held 6 bases outside the gene matches. CDR3 bases: TGTGCCAGCAGCGTAGCGGGGGGGCTTAGGGAGACCCAGTACTTC. Translation: CASSVAGGLRETQYF.

The chain links TRBV6-1 to TRBJ1-1, with TRBD1 matching 8 bases. The V and J ends lost 2 bases and 1 base, in that order; junction bases with no gene match: 12. This CDR3 has 18 amino acids. Per germline, CDR1 MNHNS and CDR2 SASEGT. The CDR3 spells CASSEIGRGRTGNTEAFF. CDR3 bases: TGTGCCAGCAGTGAAATTGGCAGGGGGCGCACCGGGAACACTGAAGCTTTCTTT.

The CDR3, as DNA: TGTGCCAGCAGCTTCGGCGGACAGGGATCACCAACTGGAAACACCATATATTTT. Its translation: CASSFGGQGSPTGNTIYF. The chain carries TRBV7-9 and TRBJ1-3; 8 nucleotides line up with TRBD1. CDR1 is SEHNR and CDR2 is FQNEAQ in the germline V gene (reference sequence). Trimming removed 3 bases from V and 2 bases from J; junction bases left unmatched: 12. CDR3 length: 18 residues.

The chain recombines TRBV19 with TRBJ1-2; 11 bases line up with TRBD1. CDR3 length equals 17 residues. V lost 5 bases and J lost 0; bases outside the gene matches: 8. CDR1 and CDR2 (germline): LNHDA, SQIVND (reference sequence). The CDR3 region has the DNA TGTGCCAGTAGTCCCCGGGACAGGGGGTCCGCTAACTATGGCTACACCTTC. Protein sequence: CASSPRDRGSANYGYTF. The full variable domain, in which reference TRBV19 and TRBJ1-2 provide the parts outside the CDR3, is DGGITQSPKYLFRKEGQNVTLSCEQNLNHDAMYWYRQDPGQGLRLIYYSQIVNDFQKGDIAEGYSVSREKKESFPLTVTSAQKNPTAFYLCASSPRDRGSANYGYTFGSGTRLTVV.

The chain links TRBV30 to TRBJ2-5; 8 nucleotides line up with TRBD1. The CDR3 covers 13 residues. Germline loops: CDR1 GTSNPN, CDR2 SVGIG (reference sequence). V gave up 8 bases and J gave up 7 bases; unmatched junction bases: 12. The CDR3 protein is CAGSTGGGGTQYF. The CDR3 DNA is TGTGCCGGGTCAACAGGGGGAGGAGGGACCCAGTACTTC.

The chain employs TRBV5-3 and TRBJ2-3, with 8 bases identical to TRBD2. TRBV5-3 is an ORF, with its function uncertain. The CDR3 contains 15 residues. J gave up 3 bases and V 8 bases, and 11 bases lay outside the gene matches. The CDR3: CARRESGSGTDTQYF. CDR3 coding DNA: TGTGCCAGGAGAGAAAGCGGGAGTGGGACAGATACGCAGTATTTT.

This chain links TRBV5-6 with TRBJ2-7, with D possibly matching TRBD1 (6 bases). The CDR3 runs to 14 residues. V gave up 4 bases and J gave up 3 bases, with 14 bases separating them. Germline CDR1 is SGHDT and CDR2 is YYEEEE. CDR3: CASSPDNRVYEQYF. The CDR3 DNA sequence: TGTGCCAGCAGCCCCGATAACAGGGTCTACGAGCAGTACTTC.

This chain uses TRBV4-1 with TRBJ1-2; the D is unclear. The CDR3 is 14 amino acids. CDR1 and CDR2 (germline): MGHRA, YSYEKL. Trimming shortened V by 0 bases and J by 4 bases, and 9 bases separated the two germline ends. The CDR3 DNA follows: TGCGCCAGCAGCCAAGACTCACGGTTCTATGGCTACACCTTC. This codes for CASSQDSRFYGYTF.

This chain uses TRBV5-1 with TRBJ1-4; a weak D match, TRBD1 (6 bases). The CDR3 spans 14 residues. Trimming stripped 9 bases from V and 6 bases from J, with 18 bases between. Germline CDR1 SGHRS, CDR2 YFSETQ. The CDR3 sequence is CATHLGGADEKLFF. The CDR3 DNA is TGCGCCACTCACCTGGGGGGGGCGGATGAAAAACTGTTTTTT.

This clone was recorded a few times. The V and J genes are TRBV7-9 and TRBJ2-7, with D perhaps matching TRBD2 (5 bases). V lost 0 bases to trimming and J lost 3 bases, with 15 bases between them. The CDR3 spans 16 residues. Germline V CDR1 and CDR2: SEHNR, FQNEAQ (reference sequence). The CDR3 DNA is TGTGCCAGCAGCTTAGCGGGAGCAACCCTGAACTACGAGCAGTACTTC. Encoded protein: CASSLAGATLNYEQYF. The full variable domain, completed using reference TRBV7-9 and TRBJ2-7, is DTGVSQNPRHKITKRGQNVTFRCDPISEHNRLYWYRQTLGQGPEFLTYFQNEAQLEKSRLLSDRFSAERPKGSFSTLEIQRTEQGDSAMYLCASSLAGATLNYEQYFGPGTRLTVT.